This record concerns one TCR beta chain sequence. One entry per CDR3 protein, called by TCRdb with MiXCR from the 5' RACE reads. The table shows about 67,000 distinct CDR3 sequences, with about 17% occurring only once. These data are taken from a study of HIV-infected patients and healthy controls. Germline values: CDR1 LGHNA, CDR2 YSLEER. V was clipped by 4 bases and J by 0 bases, with 7 bases between them. CDR3 size: 14 residues. Sequencing was carried out using CD4+ T cells from blood. This receptor was obtained from a human donor in good health. V is TRBV4-3 and J is TRBJ1-5; D not resolved. Here the CDR3 DNA reads TGCGCCAGCAGCCGCGAATATAGCAATCAGCCCCAGCATTTT. It yields the protein CASSREYSNQPQHF.